The sequence of this T cell receptor (beta chain) was determined in a study of T cells in Graves' hyperthyroidism and ophthalmopathy. Template material for amplifying TCR beta CDR3 regions consisted of RNA transcripts. A set of HTBI primers served as the primers for a first-round RT-PCR of the TCR CDR3. TCRdb fed the multiplex PCR reads into MiXCR, producing one record per CDR3 protein. The data hold around 450,000 distinct CDR3 sequences, with roughly 14% observed a single time. This clonotype was detected only once. Since a much larger clone is just one base distant, this may be a read error. Germline CDR1 and CDR2: MDHEN and SYDVKM. The trim removed 5 bases at V and 5 bases at J, leaving 2 bases unmatched. This CDR3 spans 12 amino acids. For the diagnoses, clinical symptoms, serum thyroxine and TRAb, thyroid ultrasound and orbital computed tomography were used.

The source of this sequence is a young woman with Graves' hyperthyroidism. The rearrangement joins TRBV28 to TRBJ2-7, with TRBD1 matching 8 bases. The sequenced sample was blood. The CDR3 region is CASSNRGDEQYF. CDR3 DNA sequence: TGTGCCAGCAGTAACAGGGGGGACGAGCAGTACTTC.